One and the same sample provided the 28 T cell receptor beta chains below, sequenced in a study of molecular identifiers for immune sequencing clone quantification. TCRdb ran MiXCR on the PCR reads and lists one entry per CDR3 protein. This sample has about 510,000 distinct CDR3 sequences, with about 25% found just once. The sequenced sample was naive CD8+ T cells from blood, with Jurkat cell RNA spiked in. Subset described: FACS-sorted CD8+CD4-CCR7+CD45RA+ naive T cells. The source of these receptors is a human donor in good health. Some libraries in this study had Jurkat cell RNA spiked in.

This clonotype was seen only a few times. The CDR3 nucleotides read TGTGCCTGGAGTGCGATACCGGGCTCCTACGAGCAGTACTTC. Its protein is CAWSAIPGSYEQYF. This sequence joins TRBV30 and TRBJ2-7; D is uncertain. CDR3 length equals 14 residues. V was shortened by 1 base and J by 0 bases, with 10 bases between the two germline ends. The germline V gene encodes CDR1 GTSNPN and CDR2 SVGIG (reference sequence).

This clonotype was recorded a few times. The J gene is TRBJ2-3, the V gene TRBV4-2; 7 bases are shared with TRBD2. This CDR3 region has 16 residues. Trimming removed 0 bases from V and 2 bases from J; junction bases left unmatched: 5. The germline CDR1 and CDR2 sequences are LGHNA and YNFKEQ. In nucleotides, the CDR3 is TGTGCCAGCAGCCAAGAACTGCTAGCGGTCACAGATACGCAGTATTTT. As protein: CASSQELLAVTDTQYF.

This clonotype was seen a few times. V gene TRBV7-9 combines with J gene TRBJ2-7; TRBD2 aligns across 8 bases. The CDR3 is 13 residues long. V was clipped by 5 bases and J by 6 bases; unmatched bases: 6. The germline gives CDR1 SEHNR, CDR2 FQNEAQ (reference sequence). DNA for the CDR3: TGTGCCAGCAGCCTCGGGGGGGCTGGCGAGCAGTACTTC. Amino acids: CASSLGGAGEQYF.

Concerning this clonotype itself: A read error may explain this, as a much larger clone is one base away. The V and J genes are TRBV2 and TRBJ1-4, with D unclear. V was shortened by 4 bases and J by 3 bases, with 6 bases between the two germline ends. Germline-derived CDR1 and CDR2 are SNHLY and FYNNEI. The CDR3 loop spans 13 amino acids. CDR3 bases: TGTGCCAGCAGTGTGGACGCTAATGAAAAACTGTTTTTT. The encoded protein is CASSVDANEKLFF.

Only a few counts were recorded for this clonotype. The rearrangement uses TRBV4-1 and TRBJ2-1; D unclear. The CDR3 sequence is 12 residues long. CDR1 is MGHRA, CDR2 YSYEKL, per germline. Deletions cut 5 bases from V and 6 bases from J, with 8 bases between. In DNA, the CDR3 is TGCGCCAGCAGCTCCTTCGGCAATGAGCAGTTCTTC. This codes for CASSSFGNEQFF.

This clonotype appeared a few times. The CDR3 region is CASSRTGSSEQYF. The CDR3, as DNA: TGTGCCAGCAGTAGGACAGGGAGTTCCGAGCAGTACTTC. V is TRBV2 and J is TRBJ2-7; 8 bases fit TRBD1. The germline V gene has CDR1 SNHLY and CDR2 FYNNEI. The CDR3 has 13 amino acids. Trimming at V came to 5 bases and at J to 6 bases, leaving 6 bases not matched to a gene.

This chain connects TRBV18 to TRBJ2-3, with a tentative D call TRBD1 (6 bases). Between the trimmed V and J ends, which lost 3 bases and 2 bases, there was a span of 12 bases. The CDR3 totals 15 residues. Germline-derived CDR1 and CDR2 are KGHSH and LQKENI. CDR3: CASSPVGAITDTQYF. The CDR3 nucleotides are TGTGCCAGCTCACCCGTGGGGGCTATCACAGATACGCAGTATTTT.

In its sample, this clonotype was seen a few times. V is TRBV2 and J is TRBJ1-4; TRBD1 agrees at 7 bases. There are 15 residues in the CDR3. The junction had 8 bases not matched to a gene; V was cut back by 6 bases and J by 4 bases. Germline assignment: CDR1 SNHLY and CDR2 FYNNEI. This CDR3 reads CASSQGGSSNEKLFF. Written as DNA, the CDR3 is TGTGCCAGCAGCCAGGGGGGATCAAGTAATGAAAAACTGTTTTTT.

On this clonotype: Lacking the conserved final phenylalanine or tryptophan, this CDR3 likely reflects a read error. The gene calls are TRBV11-2 and TRBJ2-7; D is unclear. The germline V gene has CDR1 SGHAT and CDR2 FQNNGV. This CDR3 comprises 12 residues. V was shortened by 5 bases and J by 6 bases, with 11 bases between the two germline ends. The CDR3 spells CASSTNSGEQYI. The CDR3 DNA reads as TGTGCCAGCAGCACCAACTCGGGCGAGCAGTACATC.

This clonotype was seen ten or more times. V and J are TRBV12-3 or TRBV12-4 and TRBJ2-3; D gene unclear. Trimming removed 6 bases at V and 1 base at J, with 11 bases between. The CDR3 has 14 residues. This chain's CDR3 is CASSPGQRTDTQYF. CDR3 in DNA: TGTGCCAGCAGCCCTGGGCAGCGCACAGATACGCAGTATTTT.

The chain uses TRBV6-5 and TRBJ2-2; D remains unclear. V was cut by 3 bases and J by 5 bases, with 19 bases left in between. The CDR3 has 17 residues. Germline-derived CDR1 and CDR2 are MNHEY and SVGAGI. The CDR3 is CASSYSNTALRTGELFF. The CDR3 DNA is TGTGCCAGCAGTTATTCTAATACAGCCCTGAGGACCGGGGAGCTGTTTTTT.

This clonotype was detected ten times or more. CDR3 nucleotide sequence: TGTGCCAGCAGCCAAGATGGAGCTCCCTATGGGGCTTTCTTT. It yields the protein CASSQDGAPYGAFF. This rearrangement joins TRBV14 to TRBJ1-1; D gene uncertain. V gave up 0 bases and J gave up 11 bases, with 16 bases separating them. CDR3 size: 14 residues. The germline V gene has CDR1 SGHDN and CDR2 FVKESK. Looking up the rest from reference TRBV14 and TRBJ1-1 gives the full variable domain: EAGVTQFPSHSVIEKGQTVTLRCDPISGHDNLYWYRRVMGKEIKFLLHFVKESKQDESGMPNNRFLAERTGGTYSTLKVQPAELEDSGVYFCASSQDGAPYGAFFGQGTRLTVV.

This clonotype was picked up one time. The chain couples TRBV5-6 to TRBJ2-7, with 9 positions matching TRBD1. With 3 bases clipped from V and 2 bases from J, the junction kept 9 bases outside the gene matches. In germline, CDR1 is SGHDT, CDR2 YYEEEE. The CDR3 covers 16 residues. Here the CDR3 reads CASSSLGDRDPYEQYF. The CDR3 nucleotides are TGTGCCAGCAGCTCACTTGGGGACAGGGACCCCTACGAGCAGTACTTC.

In its sample, this clonotype was seen many times. The chain uses TRBV29-1 and TRBJ2-5; TRBD1 is a possible D gene (5 bases). This CDR3 region has 13 residues. Trimming stripped 3 bases from V and 1 base from J, with 9 bases between. Germline V CDR1 and CDR2: SQVTM, ANQGSEA. CDR3 in DNA: TGCAGCGTTGAGGGGCAAATCCAAGAGACCCAGTACTTC. Its protein is CSVEGQIQETQYF.

This clonotype has ten or more counts. The chain links TRBV6-2 or TRBV6-3 to TRBJ1-1; TRBD1 matches at 11 bases. The CDR3 runs to 17 residues. Losses at the gene ends were 5 bases for V and 5 bases for J; bases not matched to a gene: 13. Germline lookup yields CDR1 MNHEY and CDR2 SVGEGT. The chain's CDR3 is CASSLGQGASYRTEAFF. The CDR3 DNA reads TGTGCCAGCAGTCTCGGACAGGGGGCTTCCTACAGGACTGAAGCTTTCTTT.

This clonotype has only a few counts. The chain is built from TRBV19 and TRBJ1-4; 7 bases align to TRBD1. This CDR3 spans 15 amino acids. Trimming took 3 bases from V and 8 from J; bases not matched to a gene: 9. CDR1 and CDR2 from the germline V gene are LNHDA and SQIVND (reference sequence). The CDR3 is CASSISRGREEKLFF. Written as DNA, the CDR3 is TGTGCCAGTAGTATCTCGAGGGGGCGCGAGGAAAAACTGTTTTTT.

V is TRBV20-1 and J is TRBJ2-3; D gene unclear. The germline gives CDR1 DFQATT, CDR2 SNEGSKA (reference sequence). CDR3 length: 10 residues. Trimming stripped 7 bases from V and 4 bases from J, with 6 bases between. CDR3 nucleotide sequence: TGCAGTGTCCCGTCAGATACGCAGTATTTT. Protein product: CSVPSDTQYF.

This rearrangement joins TRBV6-2 or TRBV6-3 to TRBJ2-7; unclear D gene. Trimming removed 2 bases at V and 4 bases at J, with 6 bases between. Germline V gene lookup returns CDR1 MNHEY and CDR2 SVGEGT. The CDR3 covers 12 residues. The CDR3 DNA sequence: TGTGCCAGCAGTTACGGAATTTACGAGCAGTACTTC. Its protein is CASSYGIYEQYF.

The chain recombines TRBV13 with TRBJ2-7; 10 nucleotides agree with TRBD2. V lost 3 bases and J lost 7; bases outside the gene matches: 6. Looked up from germline, CDR1 is PRHDT and CDR2 is FYEKMQ (reference sequence). The CDR3 extends over 14 amino acids. CDR3: CASSFILAGREQYF. The CDR3 DNA is TGTGCCAGCAGCTTTATACTAGCGGGGAGAGAGCAGTACTTC.

In regard to this clonotype: At one of its ends the junction is not consistent with the germline gene, which may arise from a read error. This chain connects TRBV11-2 to TRBJ2-2; 9 bases align to TRBD1. CDR3 length: 17 residues. Germline assignment: CDR1 SGHAT and CDR2 FQNNGV. CDR3 nucleotides: TGTGCCAGCTGCTTAACAGGGGGCGCTTTGAACACCGGGGAGCTGTTTTTT. Translated: CASCLTGGALNTGELFF. Using reference TRBV11-2 and TRBJ2-2 for the parts outside the CDR3, the full variable domain is EAGVAQSPRYKIIEKRQSVAFWCNPISGHATLYWYQQILGQGPKLLIQFQNNGVVDDSQLPKDRFSAERLKGVDSTLKIQPAKLEDSAVYLCASCLTGGALNTGELFFGEGSRLTVL.

About this clonotype: Since a much larger clone is just one base distant, this may be a read error. The J gene is TRBJ2-1, the V gene TRBV29-1, with 8 bases that match TRBD1. Germline CDR1 reads SQVTM; CDR2 reads ANQGSEA. The CDR3 has 14 residues. This chain's CDR3 is CSVEPDRAWNAQFF. The CDR3 DNA is TGCAGCGTTGAGCCGGACAGGGCTTGGAATGCGCAGTTCTTC.

This clonotype was picked up a small number of times. J is TRBJ2-3 and V is TRBV19; perhaps TRBD2 as D (6 bases). The CDR3 runs to 17 residues. The V gene lost 3 bases and the J gene lost 0 bases, with 16 bases spanning the gap. Germline V gives CDR1 LNHDA, CDR2 SQIVND (reference sequence). CDR3 DNA: TGTGCCAGTAGTATGGTTGCGGGGAGCTCTAGCACAGATACGCAGTATTTT. The encoded protein is CASSMVAGSSSTDTQYF.

This clonotype turned up a few times. The chain links TRBV3-1 to TRBJ1-3; D possibly corresponds to TRBD1 (6 bases). This CDR3 is built from 14 residues. Germline CDR1 is LGHDT and CDR2 is YNNKEL (reference sequence). Trimming took 4 bases from V and 10 from J, leaving 17 bases between them. CDR3: CASSPRTAWETIYF. The CDR3 DNA sequence: TGTGCCAGCAGCCCTCGGACAGCTTGGGAGACCATATATTTT.

In this sample, this clonotype turned up a few times. V gene TRBV20-1 combines with J gene TRBJ2-5; 7 bases are shared with TRBD1. CDR3 size: 13 residues. Germline V gene sequence: CDR1 DFQATT, CDR2 SNEGSKA (reference sequence). V shed 6 bases, J shed 3 bases, and the junction held 7 bases outside the gene matches. The CDR3 loop reads CSADGTEKETQYF. The CDR3 bases are TGCAGTGCCGATGGGACAGAGAAAGAGACCCAGTACTTC.

This clonotype was seen only a few times. The chain uses TRBV7-9 and TRBJ2-1, with D uncertain. Germline lookup yields CDR1 SEHNR and CDR2 FQNEAQ (reference sequence). V lost 6 bases, J lost 8 bases, and 11 bases lay in between. This CDR3 is built from 12 residues. CDR3 sequence: CASRVQNDEQFF. Written as DNA, the CDR3 is TGTGCCAGCAGGGTCCAGAACGATGAGCAGTTCTTC. The full variable domain, completed using reference TRBV7-9 and TRBJ2-1, is DTGVSQNPRHKITKRGQNVTFRCDPISEHNRLYWYRQTLGQGPEFLTYFQNEAQLEKSRLLSDRFSAERPKGSFSTLEIQRTEQGDSAMYLCASRVQNDEQFFGPGTRLTVL.

Concerning this clonotype itself: A much larger clonotype is one base distant, so this may be a read error. The conserved closing phenylalanine or tryptophan is absent in this CDR3, likely reflecting a read error. The chain carries TRBV6-2 or TRBV6-3 and TRBJ2-7; D assignment may be TRBD1 or TRBD2 (5 bases each). The CDR3 has 13 amino acids. Germline assignment: CDR1 MNHEY and CDR2 SVGEGT. The germline V and J ends were trimmed by 2 bases and 2 bases, with 7 bases remaining between them. The CDR3 DNA reads as TGTGCCAGCAGTTACGGGGGTACCTACGAGCAGTACATC. It is translated as CASSYGGTYEQYI.

This chain links TRBV20-1 with TRBJ1-1, with unresolved D. Germline CDR1 DFQATT, CDR2 SNEGSKA (reference sequence). CDR3 length: 12 residues. V was pared by 2 bases and J by 8 bases, with 12 bases between. The CDR3, as DNA: TGCAGTGCTAGACATTTCGGCAGAGAAGCTTTCTTT. The encoded protein is CSARHFGREAFF.

The chain combines TRBV29-1 with TRBJ1-2; 12 bases fit TRBD1. From germline, CDR1 is SQVTM and CDR2 ANQGSEA. This CDR3 has 15 amino acids. V trimming: 8 bases; J trimming: 7 bases; junction bases outside the gene matches: 14. CDR3 bases: TGCAGCCACATTATACCGGGACAGGGGGCTTTTGGCTACACCTTC. It is translated as CSHIIPGQGAFGYTF.